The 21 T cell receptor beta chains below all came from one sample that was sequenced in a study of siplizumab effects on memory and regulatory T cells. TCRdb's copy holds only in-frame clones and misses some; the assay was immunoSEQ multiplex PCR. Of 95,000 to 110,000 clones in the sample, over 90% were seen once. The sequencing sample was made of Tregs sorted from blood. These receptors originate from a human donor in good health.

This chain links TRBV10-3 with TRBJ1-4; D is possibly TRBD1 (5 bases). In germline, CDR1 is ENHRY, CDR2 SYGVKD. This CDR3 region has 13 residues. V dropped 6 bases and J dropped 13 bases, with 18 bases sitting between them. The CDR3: CAIRGTGNGGLFF. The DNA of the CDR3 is TGTGCCATCAGGGGGACCGGCAATGGGGGACTGTTTTTT.

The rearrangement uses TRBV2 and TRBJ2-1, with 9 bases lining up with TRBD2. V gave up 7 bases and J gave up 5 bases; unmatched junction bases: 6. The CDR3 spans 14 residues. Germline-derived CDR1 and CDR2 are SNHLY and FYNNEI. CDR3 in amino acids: CASTTRLADNEQFF. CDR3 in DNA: TGTGCCAGCACCACCAGACTAGCGGACAATGAGCAGTTCTTC.

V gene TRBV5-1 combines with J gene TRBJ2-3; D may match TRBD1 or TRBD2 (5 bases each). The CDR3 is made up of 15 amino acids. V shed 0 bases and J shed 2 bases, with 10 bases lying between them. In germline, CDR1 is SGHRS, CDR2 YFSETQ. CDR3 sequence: CASSLDRGVTDTQYF. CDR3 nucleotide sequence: TGCGCCAGCAGCTTGGATAGGGGAGTCACAGATACGCAGTATTTT.

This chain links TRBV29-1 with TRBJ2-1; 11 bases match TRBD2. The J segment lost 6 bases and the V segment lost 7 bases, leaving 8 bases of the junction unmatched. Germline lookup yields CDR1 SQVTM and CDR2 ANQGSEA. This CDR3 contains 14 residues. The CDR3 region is CSAPGTSGPNEQFF. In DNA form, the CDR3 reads TGCAGCGCACCGGGGACTAGCGGCCCCAATGAGCAGTTCTTC.

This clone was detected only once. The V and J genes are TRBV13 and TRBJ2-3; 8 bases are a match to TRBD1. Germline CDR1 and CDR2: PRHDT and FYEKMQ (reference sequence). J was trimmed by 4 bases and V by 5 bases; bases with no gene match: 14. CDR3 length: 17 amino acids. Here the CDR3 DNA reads TGTGCCAGCAGCAAGGGTGGTAGGACAGGGCCCCCAGATACGCAGTATTTT. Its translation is CASSKGGRTGPPDTQYF.

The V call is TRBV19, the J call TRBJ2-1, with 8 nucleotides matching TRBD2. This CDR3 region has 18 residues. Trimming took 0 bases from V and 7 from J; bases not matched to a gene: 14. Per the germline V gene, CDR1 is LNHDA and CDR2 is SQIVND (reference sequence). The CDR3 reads CASSIDPIREGLSNEQFF. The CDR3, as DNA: TGTGCCAGTAGTATAGATCCCATACGGGAGGGCCTGTCGAATGAGCAGTTCTTC. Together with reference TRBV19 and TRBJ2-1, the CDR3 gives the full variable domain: DGGITQSPKYLFRKEGQNVTLSCEQNLNHDAMYWYRQDPGQGLRLIYYSQIVNDFQKGDIAEGYSVSREKKESFPLTVTSAQKNPTAFYLCASSIDPIREGLSNEQFFGPGTRLTVL.

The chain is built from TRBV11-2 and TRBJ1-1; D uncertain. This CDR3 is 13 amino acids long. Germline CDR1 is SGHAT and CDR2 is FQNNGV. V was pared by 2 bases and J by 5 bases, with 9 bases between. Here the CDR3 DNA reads TGTGCCAGCAGCTTAACCTCTGAGACTGAAGCTTTCTTT. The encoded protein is CASSLTSETEAFF.

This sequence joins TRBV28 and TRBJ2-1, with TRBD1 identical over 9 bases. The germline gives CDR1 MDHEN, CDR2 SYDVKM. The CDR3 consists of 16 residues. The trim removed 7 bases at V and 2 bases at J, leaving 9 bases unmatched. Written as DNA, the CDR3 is TGTGCCAGCACTACAGGGGGCGCAGGCGCCTACAATGAGCAGTTCTTC. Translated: CASTTGGAGAYNEQFF.

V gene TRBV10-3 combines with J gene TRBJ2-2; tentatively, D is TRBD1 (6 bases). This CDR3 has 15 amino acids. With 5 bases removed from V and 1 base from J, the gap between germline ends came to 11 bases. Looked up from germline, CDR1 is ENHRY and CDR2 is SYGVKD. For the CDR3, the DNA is TGTGCCATCAGTACAGGGACGGGGAACACCGGGGAGCTGTTTTTT. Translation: CAISTGTGNTGELFF.

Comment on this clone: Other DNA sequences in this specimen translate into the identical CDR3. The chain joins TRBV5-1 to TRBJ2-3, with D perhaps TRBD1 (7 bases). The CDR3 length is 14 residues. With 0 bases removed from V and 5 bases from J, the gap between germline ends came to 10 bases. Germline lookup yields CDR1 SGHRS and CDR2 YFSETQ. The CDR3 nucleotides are TGCGCCAGCAGCTTGGGACAGGGAGGAGATACGCAGTATTTT. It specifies CASSLGQGGDTQYF.

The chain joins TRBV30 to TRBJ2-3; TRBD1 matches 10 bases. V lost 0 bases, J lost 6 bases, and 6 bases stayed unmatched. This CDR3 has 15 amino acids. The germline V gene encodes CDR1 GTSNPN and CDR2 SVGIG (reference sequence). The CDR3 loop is CAWSVGGTGEDTQYF. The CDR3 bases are TGTGCCTGGAGTGTTGGGGGGACAGGGGAGGATACGCAGTATTTT.

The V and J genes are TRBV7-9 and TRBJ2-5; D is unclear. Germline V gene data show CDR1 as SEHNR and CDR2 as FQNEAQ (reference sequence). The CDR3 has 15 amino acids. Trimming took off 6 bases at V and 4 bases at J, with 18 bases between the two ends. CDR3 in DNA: TGTGCCAGCAGTTTTTATATGGGGTTTCTAGAGACCCAGTACTTC. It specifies CASSFYMGFLETQYF. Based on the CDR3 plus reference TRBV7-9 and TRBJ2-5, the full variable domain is DTGVSQNPRHKITKRGQNVTFRCDPISEHNRLYWYRQTLGQGPEFLTYFQNEAQLEKSRLLSDRFSAERPKGSFSTLEIQRTEQGDSAMYLCASSFYMGFLETQYFGPGTRLLVL.

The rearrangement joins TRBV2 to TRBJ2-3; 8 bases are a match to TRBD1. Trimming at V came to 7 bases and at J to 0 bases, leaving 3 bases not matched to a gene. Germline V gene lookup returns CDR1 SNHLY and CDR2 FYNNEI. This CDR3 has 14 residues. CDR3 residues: CASKDRVSTDTQYF. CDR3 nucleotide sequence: TGTGCCAGCAAGGACAGGGTGAGCACAGATACGCAGTATTTT.

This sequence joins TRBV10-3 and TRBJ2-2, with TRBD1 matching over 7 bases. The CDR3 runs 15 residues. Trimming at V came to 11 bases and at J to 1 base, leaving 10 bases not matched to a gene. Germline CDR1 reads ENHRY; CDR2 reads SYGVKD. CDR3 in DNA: TGTGCCGCGAGGAAGGGGACAGAGAACACCGGGGAGCTGTTTTTT. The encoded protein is CAARKGTENTGELFF.

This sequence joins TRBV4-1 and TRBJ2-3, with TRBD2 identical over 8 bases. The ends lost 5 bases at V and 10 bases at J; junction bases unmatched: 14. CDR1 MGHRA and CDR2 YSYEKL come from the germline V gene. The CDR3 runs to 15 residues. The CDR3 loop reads CASSSPGRGVFSQYF. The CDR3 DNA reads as TGCGCCAGCAGCTCCCCCGGGAGGGGCGTTTTTTCGCAGTATTTT.

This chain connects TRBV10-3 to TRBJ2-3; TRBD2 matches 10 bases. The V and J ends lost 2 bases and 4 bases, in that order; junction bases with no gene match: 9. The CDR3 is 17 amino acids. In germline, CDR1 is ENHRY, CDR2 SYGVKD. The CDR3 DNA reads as TGTGCCATCAGTGAGATGCCCAGCGGGAGGGCCGCAGATACGCAGTATTTT. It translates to CAISEMPSGRAADTQYF.

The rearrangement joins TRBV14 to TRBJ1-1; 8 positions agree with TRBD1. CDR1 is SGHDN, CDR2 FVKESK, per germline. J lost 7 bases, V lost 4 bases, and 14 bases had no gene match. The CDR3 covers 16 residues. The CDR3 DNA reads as TGTGCCAGCAGCCCCGGGACAGGCCGAGGACCAATTGAAGCTTTCTTT. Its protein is CASSPGTGRGPIEAFF.

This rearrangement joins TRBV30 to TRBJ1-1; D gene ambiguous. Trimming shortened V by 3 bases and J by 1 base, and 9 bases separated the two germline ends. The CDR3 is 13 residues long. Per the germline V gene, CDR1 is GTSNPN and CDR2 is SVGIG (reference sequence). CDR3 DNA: TGTGCCTGGAGAGACGTCTCGAACACTGAAGCTTTCTTT. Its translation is CAWRDVSNTEAFF.

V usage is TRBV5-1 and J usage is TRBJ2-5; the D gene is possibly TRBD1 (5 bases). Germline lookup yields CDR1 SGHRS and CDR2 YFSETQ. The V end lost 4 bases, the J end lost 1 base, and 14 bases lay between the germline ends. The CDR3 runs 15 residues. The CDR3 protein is CASSLRGRGQETQYF. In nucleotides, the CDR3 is TGCGCCAGCAGCCTAAGGGGAAGGGGCCAAGAGACCCAGTACTTC.

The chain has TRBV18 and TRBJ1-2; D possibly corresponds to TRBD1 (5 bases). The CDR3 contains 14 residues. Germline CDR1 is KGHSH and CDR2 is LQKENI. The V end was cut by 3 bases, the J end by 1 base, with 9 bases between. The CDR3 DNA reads TGTGCCAGCTCACCTGGCAGGGTTAACTATGGCTACACCTTC. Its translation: CASSPGRVNYGYTF.

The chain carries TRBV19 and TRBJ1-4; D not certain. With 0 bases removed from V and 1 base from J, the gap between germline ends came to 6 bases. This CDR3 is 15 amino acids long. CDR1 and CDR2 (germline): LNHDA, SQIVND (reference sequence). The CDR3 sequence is CASSIDHGTNEKLFF. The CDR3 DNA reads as TGTGCCAGTAGTATAGACCATGGAACTAATGAAAAACTGTTTTTT.